The clone carrying this T cell receptor beta chain was seen only once. What it recognizes is unknown. Donors had nominal health at sampling but likely had unrecorded immune exposures. A multiplex PCR was run with 60 Vbeta primers and 13 Jbeta primers. TCRdb's copy holds only in-frame clones and misses some; the assay was immunoSEQ multiplex PCR. This sample carries around 130,000 clones, roughly 83% of them seen once, and the ten largest clones take around 1.3%. The entry originates in a study of cytomegalovirus exposure and HLA in healthy donors. Whole-study findings and limits: Relative to the approximately 660-donor mean, N-insertions were reportedly fewer in an Asian-associated ancestry cluster in a later analysis.

Looked up from germline, CDR1 is KGHSH and CDR2 is LQKENI. The CDR3 extends over 14 amino acids. The junction had 5 bases not matched to a gene; V was cut back by 3 bases and J by 7 bases. Material for sequencing was PBMCs. This chain connects TRBV18 to TRBJ2-1; 8 bases are a match to TRBD1. This clonotype originated in a girl aged 2-10 years in good health and CMV-seronegative. CDR3 region: CASSPADRGNEQFF. CDR3 sequence (DNA): TGTGCCAGCTCACCGGCTGACAGGGGAAATGAGCAGTTCTTC. The full variable domain, completed using reference TRBV18 and TRBJ2-1, is NAGVMQNPRHLVRRRGQEARLRCSPMKGHSHVYWYRQLPEEGLKFMVYLQKENIIDESGMPKERFSAEFPKEGPSILRIQQVVRGDSAAYFCASSPADRGNEQFFGPGTRLTVL.